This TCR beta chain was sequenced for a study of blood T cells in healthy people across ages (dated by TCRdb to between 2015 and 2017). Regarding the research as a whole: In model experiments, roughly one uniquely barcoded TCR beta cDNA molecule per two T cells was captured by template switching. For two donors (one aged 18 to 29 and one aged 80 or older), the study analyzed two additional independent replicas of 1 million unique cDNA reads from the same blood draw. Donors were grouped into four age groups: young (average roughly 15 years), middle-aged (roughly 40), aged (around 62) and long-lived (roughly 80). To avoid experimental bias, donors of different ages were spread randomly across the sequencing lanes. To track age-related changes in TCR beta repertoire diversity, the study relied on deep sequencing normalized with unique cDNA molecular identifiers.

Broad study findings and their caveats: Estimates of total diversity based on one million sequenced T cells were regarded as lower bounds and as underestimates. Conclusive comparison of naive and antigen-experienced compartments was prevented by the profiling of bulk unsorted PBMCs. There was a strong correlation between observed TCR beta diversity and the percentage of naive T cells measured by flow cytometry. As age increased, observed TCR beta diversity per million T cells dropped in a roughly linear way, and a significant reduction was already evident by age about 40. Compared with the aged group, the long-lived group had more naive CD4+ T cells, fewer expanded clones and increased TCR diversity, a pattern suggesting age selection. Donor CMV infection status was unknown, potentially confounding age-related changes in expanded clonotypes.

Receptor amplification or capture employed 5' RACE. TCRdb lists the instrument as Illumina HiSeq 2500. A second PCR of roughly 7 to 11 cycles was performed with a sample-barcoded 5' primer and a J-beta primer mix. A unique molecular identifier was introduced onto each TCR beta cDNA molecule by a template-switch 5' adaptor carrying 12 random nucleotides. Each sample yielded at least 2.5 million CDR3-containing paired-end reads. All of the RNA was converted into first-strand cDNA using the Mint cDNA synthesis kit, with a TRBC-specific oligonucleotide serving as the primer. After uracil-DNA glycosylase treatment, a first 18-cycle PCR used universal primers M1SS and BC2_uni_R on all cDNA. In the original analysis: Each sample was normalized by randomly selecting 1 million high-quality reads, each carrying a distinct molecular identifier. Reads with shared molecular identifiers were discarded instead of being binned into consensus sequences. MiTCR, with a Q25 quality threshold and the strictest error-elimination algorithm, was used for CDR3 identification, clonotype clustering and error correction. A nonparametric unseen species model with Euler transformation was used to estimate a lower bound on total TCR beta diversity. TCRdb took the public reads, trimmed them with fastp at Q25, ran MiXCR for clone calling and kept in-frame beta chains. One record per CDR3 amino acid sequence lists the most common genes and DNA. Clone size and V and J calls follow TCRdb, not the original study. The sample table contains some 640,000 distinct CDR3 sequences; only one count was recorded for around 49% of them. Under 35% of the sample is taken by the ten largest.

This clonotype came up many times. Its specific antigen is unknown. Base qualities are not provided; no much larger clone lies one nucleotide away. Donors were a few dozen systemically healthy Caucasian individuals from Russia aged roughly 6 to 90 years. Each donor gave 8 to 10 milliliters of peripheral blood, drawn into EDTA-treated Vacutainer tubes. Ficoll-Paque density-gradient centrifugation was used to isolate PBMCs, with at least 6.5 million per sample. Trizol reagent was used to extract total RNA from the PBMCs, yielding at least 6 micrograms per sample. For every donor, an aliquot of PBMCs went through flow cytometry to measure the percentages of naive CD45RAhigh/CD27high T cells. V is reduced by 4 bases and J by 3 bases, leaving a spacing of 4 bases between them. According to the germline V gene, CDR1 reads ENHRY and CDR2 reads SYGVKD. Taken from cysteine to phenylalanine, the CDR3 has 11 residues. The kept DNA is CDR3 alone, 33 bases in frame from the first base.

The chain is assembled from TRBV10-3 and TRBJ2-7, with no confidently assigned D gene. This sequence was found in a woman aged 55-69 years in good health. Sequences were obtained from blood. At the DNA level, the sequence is TGTGCCATCAGTGTAGACTACGAGCAGTACTTC. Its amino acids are CAISVDYEQYF.